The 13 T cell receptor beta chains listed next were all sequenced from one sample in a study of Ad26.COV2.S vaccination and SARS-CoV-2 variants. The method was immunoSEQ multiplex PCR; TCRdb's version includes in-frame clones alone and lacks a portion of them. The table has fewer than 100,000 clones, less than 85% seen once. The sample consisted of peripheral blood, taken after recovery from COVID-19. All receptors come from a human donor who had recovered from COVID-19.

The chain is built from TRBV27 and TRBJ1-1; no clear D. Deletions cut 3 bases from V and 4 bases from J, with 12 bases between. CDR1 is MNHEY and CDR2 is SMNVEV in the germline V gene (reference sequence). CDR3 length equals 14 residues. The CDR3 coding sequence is TGTGCCAGCAGTTTCGGCAGCAGAGGCACTGAAGCTTTCTTT. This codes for CASSFGSRGTEAFF.

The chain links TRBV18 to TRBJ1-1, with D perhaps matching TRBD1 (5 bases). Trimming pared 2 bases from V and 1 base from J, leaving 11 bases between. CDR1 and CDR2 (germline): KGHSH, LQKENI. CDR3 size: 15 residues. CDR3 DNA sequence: TGTGCCAGCTCACCAGCAATGCAGGGGAACACTGAAGCTTTCTTT. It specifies CASSPAMQGNTEAFF.

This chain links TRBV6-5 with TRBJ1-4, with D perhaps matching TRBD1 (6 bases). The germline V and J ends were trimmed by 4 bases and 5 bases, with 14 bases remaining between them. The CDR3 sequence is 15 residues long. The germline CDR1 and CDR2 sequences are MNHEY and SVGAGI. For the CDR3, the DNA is TGTGCCAGCAGTTCTACCGACAGGAAAAATGAAAAACTGTTTTTT. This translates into CASSSTDRKNEKLFF.

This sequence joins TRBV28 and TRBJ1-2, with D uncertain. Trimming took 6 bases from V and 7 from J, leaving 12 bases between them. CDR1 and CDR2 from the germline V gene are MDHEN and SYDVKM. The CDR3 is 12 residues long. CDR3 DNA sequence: TGTGCCAGCAGCTACAGAGCCTTTGGCTACACCTTC. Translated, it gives CASSYRAFGYTF.

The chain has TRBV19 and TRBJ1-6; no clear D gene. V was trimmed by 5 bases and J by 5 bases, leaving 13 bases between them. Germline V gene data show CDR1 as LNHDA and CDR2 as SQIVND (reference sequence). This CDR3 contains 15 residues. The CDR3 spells CASSLAGLNNSPLHF. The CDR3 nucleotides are TGTGCCAGTAGTCTTGCGGGCCTCAATAATTCACCCCTCCACTTT. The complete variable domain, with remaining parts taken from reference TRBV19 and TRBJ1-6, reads DGGITQSPKYLFRKEGQNVTLSCEQNLNHDAMYWYRQDPGQGLRLIYYSQIVNDFQKGDIAEGYSVSREKKESFPLTVTSAQKNPTAFYLCASSLAGLNNSPLHFGNGTRLTVT.

CDR3 in DNA: TGTGCCAGCAGCTTGGGTTTGGACGGAAGCTCCTACGAGCAGTACTTC. Translation: CASSLGLDGSSYEQYF. The chain couples TRBV5-6 to TRBJ2-7; D gene ambiguous. Germline V gene sequence: CDR1 SGHDT, CDR2 YYEEEE. V was trimmed by 0 bases and J by 0 bases, leaving 13 bases between them. The CDR3 consists of 16 residues.

CDR3 amino acids: CASSQGSNNEKLFF. The CDR3 DNA follows: TGTGCCAGCAGCCAAGGCAGCAATAATGAAAAACTGTTTTTT. The chain has TRBV4-2 and TRBJ1-4; D is undetermined. This CDR3 has 14 amino acids. Germline loops: CDR1 LGHNA, CDR2 YNFKEQ. V was pared by 1 base and J by 4 bases, with 7 bases between.

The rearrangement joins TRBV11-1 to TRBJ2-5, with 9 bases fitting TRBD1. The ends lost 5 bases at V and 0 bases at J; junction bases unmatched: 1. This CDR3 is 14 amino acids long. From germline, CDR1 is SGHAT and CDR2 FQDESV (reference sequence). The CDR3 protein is CASSDRGYQETQYF. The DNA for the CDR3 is TGTGCCAGCAGCGACAGGGGGTACCAAGAGACCCAGTACTTC.

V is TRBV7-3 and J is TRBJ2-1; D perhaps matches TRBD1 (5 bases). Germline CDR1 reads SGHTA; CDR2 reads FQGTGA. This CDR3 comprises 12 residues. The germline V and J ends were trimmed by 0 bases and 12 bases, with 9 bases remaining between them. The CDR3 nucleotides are TGTGCCAGCAGCTTAACATGGGGCCCGCAGTTCTTC. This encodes CASSLTWGPQFF.

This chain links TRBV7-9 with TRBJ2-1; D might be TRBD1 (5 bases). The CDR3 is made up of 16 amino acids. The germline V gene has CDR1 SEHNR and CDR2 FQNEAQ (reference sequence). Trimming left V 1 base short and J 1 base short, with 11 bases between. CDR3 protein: CASSLGQGRSYNEQFF. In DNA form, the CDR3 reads TGTGCCAGCAGCTTAGGTCAGGGAAGGTCCTACAATGAGCAGTTCTTC.

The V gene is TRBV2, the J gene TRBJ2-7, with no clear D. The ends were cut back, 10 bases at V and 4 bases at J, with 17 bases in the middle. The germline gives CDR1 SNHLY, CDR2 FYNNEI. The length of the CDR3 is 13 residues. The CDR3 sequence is CATETVGAYEQYF. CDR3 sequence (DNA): TGTGCCACAGAAACGGTGGGTGCTTACGAGCAGTACTTC.

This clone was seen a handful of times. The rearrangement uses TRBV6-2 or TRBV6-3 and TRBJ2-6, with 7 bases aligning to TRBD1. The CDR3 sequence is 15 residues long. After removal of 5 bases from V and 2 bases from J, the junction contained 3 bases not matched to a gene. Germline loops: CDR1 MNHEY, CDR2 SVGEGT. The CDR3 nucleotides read TGTGCCAGCAGTAAACAGGGGACTGGGGCCAACGTCCTGACTTTC. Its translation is CASSKQGTGANVLTF.

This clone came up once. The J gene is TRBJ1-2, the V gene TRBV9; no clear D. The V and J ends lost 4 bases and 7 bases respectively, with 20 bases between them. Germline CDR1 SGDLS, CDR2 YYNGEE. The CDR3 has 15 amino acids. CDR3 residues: CASSPTQTALGGYTF. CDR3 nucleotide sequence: TGTGCCAGCAGCCCGACACAGACGGCGTTAGGTGGCTACACCTTC.